The 10 T cell receptor beta chains listed next were all sequenced from one sample in a study of graft-versus-host responses after intestinal transplantation. Measured with immunoSEQ multiplex PCR; TCRdb has only the in-frame clones, and not every one. The sample includes over 85,000 clones, 91% of them seen just once. Their specific antigens are unknown. The starting material was unstimulated CD4+ T cells sorted from spleen or lymph node cells, obtained before transplant. All receptors come from a human donor who was the organ donor for an intestinal transplant.

The chain couples TRBV5-1 to TRBJ2-7; D unclear. The V end lost 0 bases, the J end lost 6 bases, and 7 bases lay between the germline ends. The CDR3 is 12 residues long. Germline CDR1 SGHRS, CDR2 YFSETQ. The chain's CDR3 is CASSLVRSEQYF. CDR3 coding DNA: TGCGCCAGCAGCTTGGTGAGGTCCGAGCAGTACTTC. Together with reference TRBV5-1 and TRBJ2-7, the CDR3 gives the full variable domain: KAGVTQTPRYLIKTRGQQVTLSCSPISGHRSVSWYQQTPGQGLQFLFEYFSETQRNKGNFPGRFSGRQFSNSRSEMNVSTLELGDSALYLCASSLVRSEQYFGPGTRLTVT.

The V and J genes are TRBV5-1 and TRBJ2-3, with 13 bases lining up with TRBD2. Germline V gene lookup returns CDR1 SGHRS and CDR2 YFSETQ. The CDR3 spans 16 residues. Trimming took 4 bases from V and 4 from J; bases not matched to a gene: 6. The CDR3 spells CASSQGTSGVADTQYF. CDR3 DNA sequence: TGCGCCAGCAGCCAAGGGACTAGCGGGGTGGCAGATACGCAGTATTTT.

The J gene is TRBJ2-7, the V gene TRBV5-4; maybe TRBD2 (7 bases). The CDR3 is made up of 17 amino acids. V was pared by 1 base and J by 4 bases, with 21 bases between. Germline CDR1 SGHNT, CDR2 YYREEE (reference sequence). This chain's CDR3 is CASSLKALAGAPYEQYF. The CDR3 DNA follows: TGTGCCAGCAGCTTGAAAGCGCTGGCGGGGGCCCCATACGAGCAGTACTTC.

This clone was counted only a few times. This chain connects TRBV7-9 to TRBJ1-5; 10 nucleotides agree with TRBD1. Trimming took 5 bases from V and 4 from J; bases not matched to a gene: 2. The CDR3 is 14 residues long. Per germline, CDR1 SEHNR and CDR2 FQNEAQ (reference sequence). The CDR3 here is CASSRQGANQPQHF. The CDR3 DNA follows: TGTGCCAGCAGCCGACAGGGGGCGAATCAGCCCCAGCATTTT.

The chain has TRBV18 and TRBJ2-3; maybe TRBD1 (5 bases). CDR1 is KGHSH, CDR2 LQKENI, per germline. This CDR3 contains 15 residues. V shed 6 bases and J shed 2 bases, with 15 bases lying between them. The DNA of the CDR3 is TGTGCCAGCTCTCAAGAGTGGGGCTACACAGATACGCAGTATTTT. Residues: CASSQEWGYTDTQYF.

The gene calls are TRBV18 and TRBJ1-4; no clear D gene. V lost 6 bases and J 8 bases, leaving 25 bases between the germline ends. Germline values: CDR1 KGHSH, CDR2 LQKENI. This CDR3 is built from 17 residues. The CDR3 sequence is CASSPQELIGSKEKLFF. The CDR3 nucleotides are TGTGCCAGCTCGCCCCAGGAGCTGATTGGGAGTAAGGAAAAACTGTTTTTT.

This chain joins TRBV4-3 and TRBJ2-1; TRBD2 aligns across 14 bases. With 0 bases clipped from V and 16 bases from J, the junction kept 8 bases outside the gene matches. In germline, CDR1 is LGHNA, CDR2 YSLEER. The CDR3 is made up of 15 amino acids. The CDR3 here is CASSQDRLAGGSCFF. CDR3 nucleotide sequence: TGCGCCAGCAGCCAAGATAGACTAGCGGGGGGGTCTTGCTTCTTC.

V gene TRBV4-1 combines with J gene TRBJ2-2, with 8 positions matching TRBD1. The CDR3 covers 19 residues. Per germline, CDR1 MGHRA and CDR2 YSYEKL. The ends lost 4 bases at V and 3 bases at J; junction bases unmatched: 16. The CDR3 region is CASSRGWARQGRYTGELFF. The CDR3 DNA reads TGCGCCAGCAGCCGCGGATGGGCCCGACAGGGGCGATACACCGGGGAGCTGTTTTTT.

The chain joins TRBV28 to TRBJ2-7; 8 nucleotides match TRBD2. Per the germline V gene, CDR1 is MDHEN and CDR2 is SYDVKM. This CDR3 has 15 amino acids. J gave up 4 bases and V 6 bases, and 11 bases lay outside the gene matches. The CDR3 bases are TGTGCCAGCAGCGATTCGGGGGGGGCAGCTTACGAGCAGTACTTC. It specifies CASSDSGGAAYEQYF.

The CDR3 loop is CASSPPGVSNEKLFF. The CDR3 DNA reads as TGCGCCAGCAGCCCTCCGGGAGTCTCTAATGAAAAACTGTTTTTT. The chain is built from TRBV5-1 and TRBJ1-4; D not resolved. CDR1 and CDR2 (germline): SGHRS, YFSETQ. Trimming stripped 4 bases from V and 3 bases from J, with 13 bases between. The CDR3 length is 15 residues. The full variable domain, completed using reference TRBV5-1 and TRBJ1-4, is KAGVTQTPRYLIKTRGQQVTLSCSPISGHRSVSWYQQTPGQGLQFLFEYFSETQRNKGNFPGRFSGRQFSNSRSEMNVSTLELGDSALYLCASSPPGVSNEKLFFGSGTQLSVL.